These 9 T cell receptor beta chains were all obtained from the same sample, sequenced in a study of T cells in Graves' hyperthyroidism and ophthalmopathy. Template material for amplifying TCR beta CDR3 regions consisted of RNA transcripts. During a first-round RT-PCR of the TCR CDR3, the HTBI primer set was used. TCRdb called the multiplex PCR reads again in MiXCR, with one record for every CDR3 protein. The table lists approximately 400,000 distinct CDR3 sequences, around 14% of them singletons. Sequences were obtained from blood. These receptors came from a woman aged 55-75 years with Graves' hyperthyroidism.

This clonotype was detected ten times or more. The chain uses TRBV6-1 and TRBJ2-5, with TRBD2 matching over 8 bases. This CDR3 has 14 amino acids. V gave up 5 bases and J gave up 1 base; unmatched junction bases: 3. Per germline, CDR1 MNHNS and CDR2 SASEGT. The chain's CDR3 is CASSLAGFQETQYF. The CDR3 DNA is TGTGCCAGCAGTTTAGCGGGGTTCCAAGAGACCCAGTACTTC.

This clonotype was counted only a few times. The chain employs TRBV27 and TRBJ1-1; possibly TRBD1 for D (6 bases). Germline CDR1 MNHEY, CDR2 SMNVEV (reference sequence). Trimming took 6 bases from V and 1 from J, leaving 9 bases between them. The CDR3 totals 13 residues. The DNA of the CDR3 is TGTGCCAGCAGGCAACAGGGGAACACTGAAGCTTTCTTT. Translation: CASRQQGNTEAFF.

Many counts were recorded for this clonotype. The J gene is TRBJ2-1, the V gene TRBV5-1, with D possibly being TRBD2 (5 bases). Germline V gene lookup returns CDR1 SGHRS and CDR2 YFSETQ. Deletions cut 0 bases from V and 10 bases from J, with 17 bases between. This CDR3 contains 15 residues. CDR3 in amino acids: CASSLGSSPVWEQFF. Here the CDR3 DNA reads TGCGCCAGCAGCTTGGGGTCTAGCCCAGTTTGGGAGCAGTTCTTC.

This chain uses TRBV4-1 with TRBJ1-5, with D unclear. This CDR3 region has 15 residues. The germline CDR1 and CDR2 sequences are MGHRA and YSYEKL. The ends were cut back, 1 base at V and 6 bases at J, with 13 bases in the middle. The DNA of the CDR3 is TGCGCCAGCAGCCAAGGGGAGGGTATCTTTCAGCCCCAGCATTTT. This encodes CASSQGEGIFQPQHF.

This clonotype occurred many times. The chain combines TRBV3-1 with TRBJ2-1, with no clear D. The ends were cut back, 3 bases at V and 10 bases at J, with 10 bases in the middle. The CDR3 length is 12 residues. Germline CDR1 is LGHDT and CDR2 is YNNKEL (reference sequence). For the CDR3, the DNA is TGTGCCAGCAGCCACCCCGGCAGGGAGCAGTTCTTC. Its protein product is CASSHPGREQFF.

This chain uses TRBV9 with TRBJ2-7, with 10 bases matching TRBD2. The V segment lost 1 base and the J segment 4 bases; nucleotides outside the gene matches: 5. Per the germline V gene, CDR1 is SGDLS and CDR2 is YYNGEE. The CDR3 has 15 amino acids. In DNA, the CDR3 is TGTGCCAGCAGCGTAAGCGGGACTAGCGCTTACGAGCAGTACTTC. It encodes CASSVSGTSAYEQYF.

This clonotype was seen a few times. The germline gene is not matched at one end of the junction; a read error may be the cause. CDR3 loop: CAGSEQAQVNTEAFF. Here the CDR3 DNA reads TGTGCCGGCAGTGAACAGGCGCAGGTCAACACTGAAGCTTTCTTT. The chain has TRBV6-1 and TRBJ1-1, with TRBD1 as a possible D gene (5 bases). The V gene's germline CDR1 is MNHNS and CDR2 SASEGT. CDR3 length equals 15 residues.

Remarks on this clonotype: At one boundary the junction diverges from the germline segment, which might be a read error. The chain has TRBV7-2 and TRBJ1-1; no firm D call. The CDR3 is 15 amino acids. Germline V gene data show CDR1 as SGHTA and CDR2 as FQGNSA. CDR3 protein: CASSLENGMNTEALF. The CDR3 region has the DNA TGTGCCAGCAGCTTAGAGAACGGAATGAACACTGAAGCTCTCTTT.

The genes are TRBV28 and TRBJ2-7; a possible D gene is TRBD2 (9 bases). The ends were cut back, 10 bases at V and 3 bases at J, with 28 bases in the middle. CDR3 length equals 17 residues. Germline CDR1 reads MDHEN; CDR2 reads SYDVKM. The CDR3 region is CATQGASAGGPYYEQYF. CDR3 DNA: TGTGCCACTCAGGGGGCCAGCGCGGGAGGGCCCTACTACGAGCAGTACTTC. The full variable domain, completed using reference TRBV28 and TRBJ2-7, is DVKVTQSSRYLVKRTGEKVFLECVQDMDHENMFWYRQDPGLGLRLIYFSYDVKMKEKGDIPEGYSVSREKKERFSLILESASTNQTSMYLCATQGASAGGPYYEQYFGPGTRLTVT.